Given below is one T cell receptor (beta chain) in context. The repertoire was sequenced with immunoSEQ multiplex PCR; TCRdb's copy has only in-frame clones and lacks some. The data show 55,000 to 70,000 clones, about 90% seen once. This sample is drawn from a study of T cell changes during pregnancy in multiple sclerosis. Germline V gene lookup returns CDR1 SGHRS and CDR2 YFSETQ. With V trimmed by 2 bases and J by 0 bases, 7 bases remained unmatched. This CDR3 is 18 amino acids long. The starting material was peripheral blood, obtained in the second trimester of pregnancy. The chain combines TRBV5-1 with TRBJ2-3; 12 nucleotides line up with TRBD2. This receptor was taken from a female donor in good health, enrolled as a control in a pregnancy study. The CDR3: CASSFFPLAGGSTDTQYF. The CDR3 coding sequence is TGCGCCAGCAGCTTTTTCCCACTAGCGGGGGGTAGCACAGATACGCAGTATTTT.